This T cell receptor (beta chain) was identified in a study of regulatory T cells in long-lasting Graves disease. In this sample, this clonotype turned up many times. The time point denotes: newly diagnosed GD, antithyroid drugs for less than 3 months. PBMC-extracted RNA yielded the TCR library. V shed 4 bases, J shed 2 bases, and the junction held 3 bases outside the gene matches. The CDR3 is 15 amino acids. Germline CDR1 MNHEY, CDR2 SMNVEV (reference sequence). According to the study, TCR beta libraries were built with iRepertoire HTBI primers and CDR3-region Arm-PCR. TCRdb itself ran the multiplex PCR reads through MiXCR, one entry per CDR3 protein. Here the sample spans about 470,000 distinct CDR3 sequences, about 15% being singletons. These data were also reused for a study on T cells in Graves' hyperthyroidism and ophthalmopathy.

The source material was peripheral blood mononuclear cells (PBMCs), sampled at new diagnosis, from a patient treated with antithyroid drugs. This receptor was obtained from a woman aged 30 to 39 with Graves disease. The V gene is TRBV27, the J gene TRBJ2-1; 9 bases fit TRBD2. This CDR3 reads CASSYSGGTYNEQFF. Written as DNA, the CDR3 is TGTGCCAGCAGTTATAGCGGGGGAACCTACAATGAGCAGTTCTTC.